The 11 T cell receptor beta chains below all came from one sample that was sequenced in a study of OX40 agonist ivuxolimab in advanced cancers. Profiled with immunoSEQ multiplex PCR; TCRdb holds only in-frame clones, not every one. Here the sample spans 74,000 or so clones, roughly 81% being singletons. Sample: CD4+ or CD8+ T cells sorted from blood, taken in a trial of the OX40 agonist ivuxolimab. The origin of the receptors is an adult with an advanced solid tumor such as melanoma, head and neck, liver or kidney cancer.

The rearrangement uses TRBV7-9 and TRBJ2-5; D is uncertain. V lost 3 bases and J lost 3, with 8 bases in between. CDR3 length: 13 residues. Germline loops: CDR1 SEHNR, CDR2 FQNEAQ (reference sequence). CDR3 bases: TGTGCCAGCAGCTTGGATAAGGAAGAGACCCAGTACTTC. Amino acids: CASSLDKEETQYF.

About this clone itself: Other nucleotide sequences from this sample produce the same CDR3. The chain has TRBV18 and TRBJ1-1; 8 bases fit TRBD1. V dropped 3 bases and J dropped 1; count of bases not matched to a gene: 1. The germline V gene has CDR1 KGHSH and CDR2 LQKENI. CDR3 length: 14 amino acids. The CDR3 reads CASSPGQGNTEAFF. The CDR3 DNA is TGTGCCAGCTCACCCGGACAGGGGAACACTGAAGCTTTCTTT.

The chain joins TRBV5-1 to TRBJ2-2; TRBD1 agrees at 9 bases. The length of the CDR3 is 17 residues. CDR1 is SGHRS and CDR2 is YFSETQ in the germline V gene. V lost 4 bases to trimming and J lost 5 bases; unmatched junction nucleotides: 12. CDR3 nucleotides: TGCGCCAGCAGCCGCCGGGACAGGGTACTTGGTACCGGGGAGCTGTTTTTT. Amino acid sequence: CASSRRDRVLGTGELFF.

V and J are TRBV6-5 and TRBJ2-7; 11 nucleotides match TRBD1. This CDR3 region has 15 residues. Trimming took 6 bases from V and 4 from J; bases not matched to a gene: 8. Germline CDR1 is MNHEY and CDR2 is SVGAGI. CDR3 protein: CASRQGTGGSYEQYF. DNA of the CDR3: TGTGCCAGCAGACAAGGGACAGGGGGTTCGTACGAGCAGTACTTC.

The J gene is TRBJ1-1, the V gene TRBV5-4; D perhaps matches TRBD1 (6 bases). The CDR3 consists of 14 residues. Trimming cost V 2 bases and J 2 bases, with 10 bases left between them. Germline values: CDR1 SGHNT, CDR2 YYREEE (reference sequence). In DNA form, the CDR3 reads TGTGCCAGCAGCTTACGACAGGCCAACACTGAAGCTTTCTTT. The encoded protein is CASSLRQANTEAFF.

The J gene is TRBJ2-6, the V gene TRBV10-3, with 10 bases that match TRBD1. Germline CDR1 ENHRY, CDR2 SYGVKD. CDR3 length: 17 residues. V trimming: 6 bases; J trimming: 0 bases; junction bases outside the gene matches: 5. The CDR3 loop reads CAIRSGTGDSGANVLTF. The CDR3 DNA reads TGTGCCATCAGATCCGGGACAGGGGACTCTGGGGCCAACGTCCTGACTTTC.

The chain has TRBV2 and TRBJ1-4, with 9 bases lining up with TRBD1. Germline V CDR1 and CDR2: SNHLY, FYNNEI. This CDR3 has 17 residues. The J segment lost 6 bases and the V segment lost 8 bases, leaving 16 bases of the junction unmatched. The CDR3 sequence is CASEPGTGREVHEKLFF. Here the CDR3 DNA reads TGTGCCAGCGAGCCTGGGACAGGGAGGGAGGTACATGAAAAACTGTTTTTT.

The chain recombines TRBV14 with TRBJ2-5; the D gene is possibly TRBD2 (5 bases). CDR3 size: 14 residues. Germline values: CDR1 SGHDN, CDR2 FVKESK. V lost 0 bases and J lost 7, with 12 bases in between. Here the CDR3 DNA reads TGTGCCAGCAGCCAAGATCGAGGGTCTGGGACCCAGTACTTC. Its translation: CASSQDRGSGTQYF.

The chain combines TRBV14 with TRBJ2-5, with D possibly being TRBD1 or TRBD2 (5 bases each). CDR3 size: 15 residues. Germline CDR1 is SGHDN and CDR2 is FVKESK. Trimming shortened V by 0 bases and J by 5 bases, and 13 bases separated the two germline ends. CDR3 sequence: CASSQDHGAGETQYF. In nucleotides, the CDR3 is TGTGCCAGCAGCCAAGATCACGGGGCCGGGGAGACCCAGTACTTC.

The CDR3, as DNA: TGTGCCAGCGGGGGGTGGAACTATGGCTACACCTTC. It codes for CASGGWNYGYTF. The chain couples TRBV6-6 to TRBJ1-2; a weak D match, TRBD1 (5 bases). This CDR3 has 12 residues. V lost 8 bases and J 2 bases, leaving 9 bases between the germline ends. Germline lookup yields CDR1 MNHNY and CDR2 SVGAGI (reference sequence).

The rearrangement joins TRBV7-3 to TRBJ1-1, with 7 bases aligning to TRBD1. Trimming removed 2 bases from V and 3 bases from J; junction bases left unmatched: 6. Germline V CDR1 and CDR2: SGHTA, FQGTGA. The CDR3 has 15 amino acids. The CDR3 DNA reads as TGTGCCAGCAGCTTATTGGGCAGGGGGGACACTGAAGCTTTCTTT. This codes for CASSLLGRGDTEAFF.